The clone carrying this T cell receptor beta chain was observed a handful of times. Its specificity is unknown. The germline CDR1 and CDR2 sequences are SGHTA and FQGNSA. V was pared by 1 base and J by 1 base, with 5 bases between. The CDR3 consists of 13 residues. This sample is drawn from a study of T cells after yellow fever vaccination. TCRdb reprocessed the 5' RACE reads via MiXCR and lists one record per CDR3 protein. The table lists about 320,000 distinct CDR3 sequences, roughly a tenth of them singletons. Study observations and caveats: A secondary response was less intense yet reached its peak sooner, at day 5 versus 15.

The source is a man aged 18-30 years who received the YFV17D yellow fever vaccine. The sequences come from CD4+ T cells sorted from PBMCs, collected 45 days after the yellow fever booster vaccination. The chain joins TRBV7-2 to TRBJ2-7; D is unresolved. CDR3 nucleotides: TGTGCCAGCAGCTTAGGGGTGTCCTACGAGCAGTACGTC. Amino acids: CASSLGVSYEQYV.